This TCR beta chain originates from a study of long-term antiretroviral therapy in people with HIV. Study-level points and caveats: Collection spanned 2004 to 2017; ART regimens may be less effective than current ones. Whereas controls had wider CDR3 length ranges, HIV repertoires had narrower ones. Although diversity increased after ART, it remained lower than in transplant donor controls.

United States facilities provided treatment to all participants with HIV. Germline CDR1 is LGHNA and CDR2 is YNFKEQ. V trimming: 1 base; J trimming: 5 bases; junction bases outside the gene matches: 3. The CDR3 runs 15 residues. With regard to this clone: Its antigen is as yet unknown.

Sequencing relied on immunoSEQ assay v3.0, run at survey level. The data were produced by immunoSEQ multiplex PCR, yet TCRdb's version contains in-frame clones alone and is incomplete. The sample yields about 21,000 clones, less than 90% seen once. The genes are TRBV4-2 and TRBJ2-3; 10 bases are shared with TRBD2. The source of this sequence is a woman between 50 and 59 years old with HIV. The specimen comprised unsorted PBMCs, sampled 1.9 years after starting antiretroviral therapy. The CDR3: CASSQGLAGEDTQYF. The CDR3 DNA is TGTGCCAGCAGCCAAGGTCTAGCGGGGGAAGATACGCAGTATTTT.